This T cell receptor (beta chain) was identified during a study of regulatory T cells in long-lasting Graves disease. As for time point: newly diagnosed GD, antithyroid drugs for less than 3 months. PBMC RNA served as the TCR library source. Collection of peripheral blood (approximately 9 milliliters) was done using EDTA tubes. Ten or more counts support this clonotype. Its antigen is currently unknown. CDR3 length: 16 amino acids. Trimming removed 5 bases from V and 5 bases from J, with 21 bases in between. Germline assignment: CDR1 LNHDA and CDR2 SQIVND (reference sequence). Investigators prepared the TCR beta libraries by applying iRepertoire HTBI primers and Arm-PCR of CDR3 regions. One entry per CDR3 protein results from TCRdb running MiXCR on the multiplex PCR reads. The profile shows approximately 400,000 distinct CDR3 sequences, about 15% of them singletons. Study conclusions and caveats: Possibly, accuracy suffered from the small sample size.

These data were also reused for a study on T cells in Graves' hyperthyroidism and ophthalmopathy.

This receptor was identified in a woman in her 40s with Graves disease. This chain uses TRBV19 with TRBJ1-2; D uncertain. The sequences come from peripheral blood mononuclear cells (PBMCs), collected at new diagnosis, from a patient treated with antithyroid drugs. The CDR3 reads CASSGSGPFSRYGYTF. CDR3 DNA sequence: TGTGCCAGTAGTGGATCCGGACCCTTCTCTAGATATGGCTACACCTTC.